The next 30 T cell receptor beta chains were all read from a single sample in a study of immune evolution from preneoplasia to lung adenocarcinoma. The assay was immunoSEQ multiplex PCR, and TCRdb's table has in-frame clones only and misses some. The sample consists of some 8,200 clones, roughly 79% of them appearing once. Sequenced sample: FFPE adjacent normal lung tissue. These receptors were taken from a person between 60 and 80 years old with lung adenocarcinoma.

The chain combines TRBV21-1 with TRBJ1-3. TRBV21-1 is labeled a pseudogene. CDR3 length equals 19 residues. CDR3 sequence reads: CASSKGPYKVDSSGNTIYF. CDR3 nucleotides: TGTGCCAGCAGCAAAGGACCGTATAAAGTGGACTCCTCTGGAAACACCATATATTTT.

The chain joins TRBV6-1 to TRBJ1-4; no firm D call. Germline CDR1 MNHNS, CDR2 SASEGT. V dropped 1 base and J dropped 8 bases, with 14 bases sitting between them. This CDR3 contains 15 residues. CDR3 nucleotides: TGTGCCAGCAGTGAAGAGGTTGGAAGTTTCGAAAAACTGTTTTTT. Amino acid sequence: CASSEEVGSFEKLFF.

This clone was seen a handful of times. The CDR3 DNA sequence: TGTGCCAGCAGCTCTAAGTCCCGCGGGACAAAGTACAATGAGCAGTTCTTC. Translating it yields CASSSKSRGTKYNEQFF. The chain joins TRBV7-3 to TRBJ2-1, with D tentatively TRBD1 or TRBD2 (6 bases each). Germline V gene sequence: CDR1 SGHTA, CDR2 FQGTGA. V was shortened by 4 bases and J by 4 bases, with 20 bases between the two germline ends. This CDR3 is 17 amino acids long.

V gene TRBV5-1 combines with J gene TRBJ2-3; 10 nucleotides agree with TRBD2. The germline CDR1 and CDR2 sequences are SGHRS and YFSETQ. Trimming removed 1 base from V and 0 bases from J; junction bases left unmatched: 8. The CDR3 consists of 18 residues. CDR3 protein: CASSLQPSGGGSTDTQYF. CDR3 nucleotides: TGCGCCAGCAGCTTGCAGCCTAGCGGGGGCGGGAGCACAGATACGCAGTATTTT.

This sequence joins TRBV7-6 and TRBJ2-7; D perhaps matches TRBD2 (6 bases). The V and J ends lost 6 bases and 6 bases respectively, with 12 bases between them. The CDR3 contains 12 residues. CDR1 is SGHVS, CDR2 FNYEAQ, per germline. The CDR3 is CASSQTGGEQYF. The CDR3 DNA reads TGTGCCAGCAGTCAAACCGGGGGCGAGCAGTACTTC.

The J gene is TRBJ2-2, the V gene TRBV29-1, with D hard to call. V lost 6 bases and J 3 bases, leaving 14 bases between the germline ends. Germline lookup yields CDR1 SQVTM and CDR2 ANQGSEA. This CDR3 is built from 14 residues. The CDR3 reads CSVRNGLYTGELFF. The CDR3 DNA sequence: TGCAGCGTGCGCAACGGGTTGTACACCGGGGAGCTGTTTTTT.

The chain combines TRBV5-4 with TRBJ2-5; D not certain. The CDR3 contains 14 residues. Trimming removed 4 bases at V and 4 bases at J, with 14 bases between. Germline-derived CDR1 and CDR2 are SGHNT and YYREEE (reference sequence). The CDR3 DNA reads TGTGCCAGCAGCGCAGAAAAAGCACGAGAGACCCAGTACTTC. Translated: CASSAEKARETQYF.

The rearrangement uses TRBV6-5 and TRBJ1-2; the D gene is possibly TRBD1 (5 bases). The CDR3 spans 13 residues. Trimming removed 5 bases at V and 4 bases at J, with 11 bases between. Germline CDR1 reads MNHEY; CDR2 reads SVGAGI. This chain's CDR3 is CASSGTVSYGYTF. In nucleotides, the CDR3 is TGTGCCAGCAGTGGGACGGTTAGCTATGGCTACACCTTC.

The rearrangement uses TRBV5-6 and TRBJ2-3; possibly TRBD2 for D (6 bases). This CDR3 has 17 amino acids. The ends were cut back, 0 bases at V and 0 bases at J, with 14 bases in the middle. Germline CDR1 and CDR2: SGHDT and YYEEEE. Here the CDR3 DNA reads TGTGCCAGCAGCTTGGGTTTAGCGGTCCCTAGCACAGATACGCAGTATTTT. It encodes CASSLGLAVPSTDTQYF. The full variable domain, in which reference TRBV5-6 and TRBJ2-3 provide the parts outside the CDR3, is DAGVTQSPTHLIKTRGQQVTLRCSPKSGHDTVSWYQQALGQGPQFIFQYYEEEERQRGNFPDRFSGHQFPNYSSELNVNALLLGDSALYLCASSLGLAVPSTDTQYFGPGTRLTVL.

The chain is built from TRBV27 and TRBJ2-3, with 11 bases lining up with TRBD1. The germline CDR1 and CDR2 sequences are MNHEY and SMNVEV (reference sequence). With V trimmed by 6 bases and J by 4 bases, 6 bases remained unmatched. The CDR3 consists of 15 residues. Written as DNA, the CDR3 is TGTGCCAGCAGCTACGGACAGGGGGCAGCAGATACGCAGTATTTT. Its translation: CASSYGQGAADTQYF.

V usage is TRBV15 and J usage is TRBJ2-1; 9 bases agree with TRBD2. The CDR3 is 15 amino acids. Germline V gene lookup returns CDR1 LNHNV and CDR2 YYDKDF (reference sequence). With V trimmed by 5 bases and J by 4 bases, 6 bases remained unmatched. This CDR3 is CATSGVAGAYNEQFF. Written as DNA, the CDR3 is TGTGCCACCAGCGGAGTAGCGGGAGCATACAATGAGCAGTTCTTC.

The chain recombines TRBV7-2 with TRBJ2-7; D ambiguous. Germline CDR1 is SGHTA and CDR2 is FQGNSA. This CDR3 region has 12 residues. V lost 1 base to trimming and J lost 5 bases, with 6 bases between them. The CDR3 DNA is TGTGCCAGCAGCTTAGGATTTCACGAGCAGTACTTC. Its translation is CASSLGFHEQYF. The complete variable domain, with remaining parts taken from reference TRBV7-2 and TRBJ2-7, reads GAGVSQSPSNKVTEKGKDVELRCDPISGHTALYWYRQSLGQGLEFLIYFQGNSAPDKSGLPSDRFSAERTGGSVSTLTIQRTQQEDSAVYLCASSLGFHEQYFGPGTRLTVT.

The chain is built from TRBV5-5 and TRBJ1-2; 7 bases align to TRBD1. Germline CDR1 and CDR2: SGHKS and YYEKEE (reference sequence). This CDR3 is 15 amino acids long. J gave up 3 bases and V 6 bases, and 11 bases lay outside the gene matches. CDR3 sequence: CASTSDRIGYYGYTF. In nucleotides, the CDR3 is TGTGCCAGCACCTCGGACAGGATCGGGTACTATGGCTACACCTTC. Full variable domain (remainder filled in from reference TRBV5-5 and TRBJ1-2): DAGVTQSPTHLIKTRGQQVTLRCSPISGHKSVSWYQQVLGQGPQFIFQYYEKEERGRGNFPDRFSARQFPNYSSELNVNALLLGDSALYLCASTSDRIGYYGYTFGSGTRLTVV.

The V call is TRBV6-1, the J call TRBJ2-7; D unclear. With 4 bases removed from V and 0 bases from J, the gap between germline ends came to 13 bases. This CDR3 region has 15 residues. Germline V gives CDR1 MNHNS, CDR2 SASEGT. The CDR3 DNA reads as TGTGCCAGCAGTGCATATGGCGACAACTCCTACGAGCAGTACTTC. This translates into CASSAYGDNSYEQYF.

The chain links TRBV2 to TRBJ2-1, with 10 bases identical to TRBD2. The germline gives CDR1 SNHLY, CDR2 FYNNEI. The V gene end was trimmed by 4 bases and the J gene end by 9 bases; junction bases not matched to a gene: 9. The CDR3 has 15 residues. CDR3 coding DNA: TGTGCCAGCAGTGGAAGGGCTAGCGGGGGTGGTGAGCAGTTCTTC. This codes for CASSGRASGGGEQFF.

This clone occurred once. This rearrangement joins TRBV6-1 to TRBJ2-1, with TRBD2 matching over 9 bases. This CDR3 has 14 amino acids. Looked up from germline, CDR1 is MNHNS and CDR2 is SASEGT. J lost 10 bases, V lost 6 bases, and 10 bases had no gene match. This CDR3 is CASRVSGGHPEQFF. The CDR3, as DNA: TGTGCCAGCAGGGTGAGCGGGGGGCATCCCGAGCAGTTCTTC.

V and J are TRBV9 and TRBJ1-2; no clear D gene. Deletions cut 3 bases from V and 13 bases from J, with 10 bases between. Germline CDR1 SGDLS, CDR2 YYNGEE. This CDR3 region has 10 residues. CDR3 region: CASSGLRSTF. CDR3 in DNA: TGTGCCAGCAGCGGACTGAGGAGCACCTTC.

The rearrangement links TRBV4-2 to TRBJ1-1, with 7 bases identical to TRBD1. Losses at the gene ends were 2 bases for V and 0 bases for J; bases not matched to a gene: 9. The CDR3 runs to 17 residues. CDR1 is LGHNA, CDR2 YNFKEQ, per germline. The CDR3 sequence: CASSQRGLQGLNTEAFF. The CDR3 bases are TGTGCCAGCAGCCAAAGGGGGCTACAGGGCTTGAACACTGAAGCTTTCTTT.

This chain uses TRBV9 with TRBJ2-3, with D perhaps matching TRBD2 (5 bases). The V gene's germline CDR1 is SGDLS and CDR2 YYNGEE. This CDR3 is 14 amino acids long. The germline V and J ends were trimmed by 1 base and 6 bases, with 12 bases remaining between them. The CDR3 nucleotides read TGTGCCAGCAGCGTAATGGACTCCTCGGATACGCAGTATTTT. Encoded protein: CASSVMDSSDTQYF. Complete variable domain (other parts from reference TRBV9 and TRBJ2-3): DSGVTQTPKHLITATGQRVTLRCSPRSGDLSVYWYQQSLDQGLQFLIQYYNGEERAKGNILERFSAQQFPDLHSELNLSSLELGDSALYFCASSVMDSSDTQYFGPGTRLTVL.

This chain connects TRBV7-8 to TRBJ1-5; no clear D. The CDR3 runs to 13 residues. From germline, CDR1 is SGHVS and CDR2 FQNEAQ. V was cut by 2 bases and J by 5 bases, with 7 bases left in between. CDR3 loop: CASSLYRDQPQHF. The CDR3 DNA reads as TGTGCCAGCAGCTTATATCGGGATCAGCCCCAGCATTTT.

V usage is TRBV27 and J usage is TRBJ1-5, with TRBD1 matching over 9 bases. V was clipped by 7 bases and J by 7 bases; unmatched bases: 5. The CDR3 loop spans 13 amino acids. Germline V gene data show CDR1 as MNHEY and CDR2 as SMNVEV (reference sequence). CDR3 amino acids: CASTLGQGQPQHF. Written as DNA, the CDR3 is TGTGCCAGCACCCTGGGACAGGGCCAGCCCCAGCATTTT.

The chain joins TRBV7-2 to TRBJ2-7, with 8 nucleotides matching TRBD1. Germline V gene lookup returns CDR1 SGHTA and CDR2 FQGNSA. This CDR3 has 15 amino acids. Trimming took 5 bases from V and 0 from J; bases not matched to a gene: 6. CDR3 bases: TGTGCCAGCAGCCCAGGGGGCGCGAGCTCCTACGAGCAGTACTTC. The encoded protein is CASSPGGASSYEQYF.

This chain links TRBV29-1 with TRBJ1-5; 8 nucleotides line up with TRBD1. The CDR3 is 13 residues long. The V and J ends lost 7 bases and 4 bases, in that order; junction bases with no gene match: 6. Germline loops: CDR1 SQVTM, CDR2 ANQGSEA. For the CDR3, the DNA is TGCAGCGCGGAGACAGGGGCGAATCAGCCCCAGCATTTT. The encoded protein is CSAETGANQPQHF.

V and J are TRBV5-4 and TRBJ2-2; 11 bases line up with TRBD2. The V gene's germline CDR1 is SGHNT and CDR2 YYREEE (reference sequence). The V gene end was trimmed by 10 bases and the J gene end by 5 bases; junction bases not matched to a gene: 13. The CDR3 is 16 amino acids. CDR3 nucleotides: TGTGCCCTAACGATGACGGCTAGCGGGGGGACCGGGGAGCTGTTTTTT. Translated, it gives CALTMTASGGTGELFF.

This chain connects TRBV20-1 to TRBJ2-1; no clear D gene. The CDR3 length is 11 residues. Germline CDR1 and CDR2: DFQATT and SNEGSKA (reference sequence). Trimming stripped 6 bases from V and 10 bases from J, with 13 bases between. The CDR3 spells CSAMPDREQFF. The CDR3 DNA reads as TGCAGTGCAATGCCCGATAGAGAGCAGTTCTTC.

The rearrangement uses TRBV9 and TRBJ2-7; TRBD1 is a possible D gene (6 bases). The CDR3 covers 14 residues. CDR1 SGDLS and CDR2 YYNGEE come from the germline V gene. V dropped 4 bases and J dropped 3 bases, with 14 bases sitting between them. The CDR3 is CASSPSLQGYEQYF. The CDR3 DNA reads TGTGCCAGCAGCCCAAGTTTACAGGGCTACGAGCAGTACTTC.

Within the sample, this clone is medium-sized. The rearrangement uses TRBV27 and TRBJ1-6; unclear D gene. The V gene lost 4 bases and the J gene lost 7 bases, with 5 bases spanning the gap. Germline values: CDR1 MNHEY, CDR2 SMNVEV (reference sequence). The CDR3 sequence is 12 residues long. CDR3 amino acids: CASSSGNSPLHF. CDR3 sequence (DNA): TGTGCCAGCAGTTCGGGGAATTCACCCCTCCACTTT.

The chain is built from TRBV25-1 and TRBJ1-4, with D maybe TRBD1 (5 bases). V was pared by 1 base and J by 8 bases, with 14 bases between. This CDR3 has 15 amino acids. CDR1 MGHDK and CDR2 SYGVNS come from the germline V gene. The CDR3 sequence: CASSESGGIEEKLFF. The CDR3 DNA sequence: TGTGCCAGCAGTGAATCCGGGGGGATCGAAGAAAAACTGTTTTTT.

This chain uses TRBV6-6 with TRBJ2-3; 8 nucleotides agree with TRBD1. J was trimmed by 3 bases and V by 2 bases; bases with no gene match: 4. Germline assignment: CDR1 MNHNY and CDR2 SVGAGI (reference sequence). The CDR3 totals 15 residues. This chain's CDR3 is CASSYAGQETDTQYF. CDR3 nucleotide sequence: TGTGCCAGCAGTTACGCGGGACAGGAGACAGATACGCAGTATTTT.

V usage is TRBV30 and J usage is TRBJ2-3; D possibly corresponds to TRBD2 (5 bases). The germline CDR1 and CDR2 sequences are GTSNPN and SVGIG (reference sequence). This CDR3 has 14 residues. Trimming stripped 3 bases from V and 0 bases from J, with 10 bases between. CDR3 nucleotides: TGTGCCTGGAGCCGGGGTGGGAGCACAGATACGCAGTATTTT. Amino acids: CAWSRGGSTDTQYF.